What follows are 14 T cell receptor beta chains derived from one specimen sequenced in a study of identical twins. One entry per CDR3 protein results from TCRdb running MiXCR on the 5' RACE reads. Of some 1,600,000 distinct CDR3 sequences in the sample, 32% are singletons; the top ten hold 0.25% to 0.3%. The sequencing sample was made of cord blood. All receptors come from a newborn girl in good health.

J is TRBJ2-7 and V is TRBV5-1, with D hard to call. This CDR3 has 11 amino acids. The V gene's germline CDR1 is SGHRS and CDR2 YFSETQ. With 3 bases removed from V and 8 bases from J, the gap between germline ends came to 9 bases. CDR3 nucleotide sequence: TGCGCCAGCAGCTCAAACACACAGCAGTACTTC. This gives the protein CASSSNTQQYF. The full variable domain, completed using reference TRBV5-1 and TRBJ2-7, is KAGVTQTPRYLIKTRGQQVTLSCSPISGHRSVSWYQQTPGQGLQFLFEYFSETQRNKGNFPGRFSGRQFSNSRSEMNVSTLELGDSALYLCASSSNTQQYFGPGTRLTVT.

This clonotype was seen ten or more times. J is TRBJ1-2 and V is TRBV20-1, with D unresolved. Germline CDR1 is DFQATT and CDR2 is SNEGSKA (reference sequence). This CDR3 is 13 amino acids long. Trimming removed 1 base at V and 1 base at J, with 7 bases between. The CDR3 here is CSARGRGNYGYTF. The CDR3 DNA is TGCAGTGCTAGAGGACGGGGTAACTATGGCTACACCTTC.

The DNA of the CDR3 is TGTGCCCCACGAAAAGGGGGTTCCTATGGCTACACCTTC. Residues: CAPRKGGSYGYTF. The chain joins TRBV12-3 or TRBV12-4 to TRBJ1-2; perhaps TRBD1 as D (6 bases). Deletions cut 11 bases from V and 4 bases from J, with 17 bases between. This CDR3 contains 13 residues.

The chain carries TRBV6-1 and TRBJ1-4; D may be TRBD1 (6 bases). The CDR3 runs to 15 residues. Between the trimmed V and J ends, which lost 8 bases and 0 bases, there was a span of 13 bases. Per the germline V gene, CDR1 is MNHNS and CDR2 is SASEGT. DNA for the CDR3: TGTGCCAGCCATTACAGGGAATCAACTAATGAAAAACTGTTTTTT. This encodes CASHYRESTNEKLFF.

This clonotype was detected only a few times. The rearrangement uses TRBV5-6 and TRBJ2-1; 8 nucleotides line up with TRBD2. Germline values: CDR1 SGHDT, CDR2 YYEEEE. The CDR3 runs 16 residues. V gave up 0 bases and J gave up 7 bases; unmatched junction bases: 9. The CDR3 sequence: CASSLGPSGSNNEQFF. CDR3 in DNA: TGTGCCAGCAGCTTGGGTCCCAGCGGGAGTAATAATGAGCAGTTCTTC.

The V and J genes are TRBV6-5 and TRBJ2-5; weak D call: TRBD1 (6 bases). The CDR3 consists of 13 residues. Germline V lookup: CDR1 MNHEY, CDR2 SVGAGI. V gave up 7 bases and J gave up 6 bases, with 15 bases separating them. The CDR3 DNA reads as TGTGCCAGCACCGAACAGGGTATGAAGACCCAGTACTTC. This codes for CASTEQGMKTQYF.

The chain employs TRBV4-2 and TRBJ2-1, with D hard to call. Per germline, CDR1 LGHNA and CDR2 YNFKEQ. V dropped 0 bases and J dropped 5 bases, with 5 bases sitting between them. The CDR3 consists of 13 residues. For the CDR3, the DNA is TGTGCCAGCAGCCAAGAAACCCACAATGAGCAGTTCTTC. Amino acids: CASSQETHNEQFF.

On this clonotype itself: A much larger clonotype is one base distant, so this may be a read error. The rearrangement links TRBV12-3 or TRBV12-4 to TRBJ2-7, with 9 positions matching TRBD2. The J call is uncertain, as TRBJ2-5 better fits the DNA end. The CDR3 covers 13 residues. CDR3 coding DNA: TGTGCCAGCAGTCCTAGCGGGATGGGGACCCAGTACTTC. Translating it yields CASSPSGMGTQYF.

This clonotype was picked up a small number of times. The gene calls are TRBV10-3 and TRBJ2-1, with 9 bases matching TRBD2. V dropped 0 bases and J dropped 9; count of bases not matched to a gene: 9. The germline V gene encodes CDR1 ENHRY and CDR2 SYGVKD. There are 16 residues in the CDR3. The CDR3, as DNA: TGTGCCATCAGTGAGTCGGCTGGGCGGGAGGGGATTGAGCAGTTCTTC. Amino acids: CAISESAGREGIEQFF.

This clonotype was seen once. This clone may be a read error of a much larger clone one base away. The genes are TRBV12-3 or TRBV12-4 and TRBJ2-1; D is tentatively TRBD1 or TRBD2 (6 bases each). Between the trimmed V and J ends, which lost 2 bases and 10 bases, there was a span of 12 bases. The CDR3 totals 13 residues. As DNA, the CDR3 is TGTGCCAGCAGTTTACACGGGGGCAACGAGCAGTTCTTC. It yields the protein CASSLHGGNEQFF.

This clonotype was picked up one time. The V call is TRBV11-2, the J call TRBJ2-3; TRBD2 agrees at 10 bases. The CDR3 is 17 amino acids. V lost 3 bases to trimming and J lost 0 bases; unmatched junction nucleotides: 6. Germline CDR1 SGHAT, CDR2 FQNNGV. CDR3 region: CASSFRTSGYSTDTQYF. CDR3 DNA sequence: TGTGCCAGCAGCTTCCGGACTAGCGGATATAGCACAGATACGCAGTATTTT.

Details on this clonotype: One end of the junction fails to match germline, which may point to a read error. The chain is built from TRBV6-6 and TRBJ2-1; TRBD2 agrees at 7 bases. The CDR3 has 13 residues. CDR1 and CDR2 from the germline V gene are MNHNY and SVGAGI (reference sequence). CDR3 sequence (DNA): TGTGCCAGCGGTTACATACGGGAGGTAGAGCAGTTCTTC. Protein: CASGYIREVEQFF.

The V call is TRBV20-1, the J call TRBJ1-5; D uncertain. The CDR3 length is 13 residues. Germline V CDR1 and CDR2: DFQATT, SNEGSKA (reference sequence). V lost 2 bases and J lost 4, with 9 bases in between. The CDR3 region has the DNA TGCAGTGCTAGAAAGCCAGGTAATCAGCCCCAGCATTTT. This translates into CSARKPGNQPQHF.

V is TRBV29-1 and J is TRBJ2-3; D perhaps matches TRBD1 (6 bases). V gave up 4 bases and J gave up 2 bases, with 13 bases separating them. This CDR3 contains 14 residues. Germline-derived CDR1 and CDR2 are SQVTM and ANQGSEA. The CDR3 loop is CSVGGQYTTDTQYF. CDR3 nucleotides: TGCAGCGTTGGAGGACAGTATACCACAGATACGCAGTATTTT.